The T cell receptor beta chain under discussion was sequenced for a study of blood T cell repertoires in COVID-19. Study-wide context: The origin of the acute and convalescent COVID-19 samples was the United States, Italy and Spain. Nucleic acid was either cDNA or gDNA, and it came from T cells, B-cell-depleted T cells, or PBMCs.

Original processing notes: For nucleated cells, counts were estimated from reference gene primer amplification. Generated by immunoSEQ multiplex PCR, the TCRdb table keeps only in-frame clones and is missing some. V, J and clone size are those of that table, while D and trimming were read from the DNA. Here the sample spans about 90,000 clones, about 88% being singletons. This CDR3 has 14 amino acids. Trimming took 8 bases from V and 3 from J; bases not matched to a gene: 6. Germline V gene data show CDR1 as LNHDA and CDR2 as SQIVND (reference sequence). This clonotype was obtained from a man older than 75 with active or convalescent COVID-19. Material: peripheral blood. This chain links TRBV19 with TRBJ2-1; TRBD1 aligns across 8 bases. The DNA for the CDR3 is TGTGCCAGTGATTCAGGGGGCTTCTACAATGAGCAGTTCTTC. Its translation: CASDSGGFYNEQFF.